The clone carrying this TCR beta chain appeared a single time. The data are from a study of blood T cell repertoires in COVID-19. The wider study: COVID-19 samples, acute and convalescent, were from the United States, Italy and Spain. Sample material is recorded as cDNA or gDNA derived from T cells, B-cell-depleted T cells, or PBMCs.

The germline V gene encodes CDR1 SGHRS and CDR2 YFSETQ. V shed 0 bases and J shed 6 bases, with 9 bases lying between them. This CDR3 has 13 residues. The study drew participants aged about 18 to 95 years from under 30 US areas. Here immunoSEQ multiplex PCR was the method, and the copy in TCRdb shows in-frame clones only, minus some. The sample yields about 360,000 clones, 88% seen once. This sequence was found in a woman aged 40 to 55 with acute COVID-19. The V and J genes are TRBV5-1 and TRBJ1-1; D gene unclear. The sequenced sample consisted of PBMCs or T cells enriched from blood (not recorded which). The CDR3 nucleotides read TGCGCCAGCAGCTTGGATGTGGCCGCTGAAGCTTTCTTT. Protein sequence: CASSLDVAAEAFF.